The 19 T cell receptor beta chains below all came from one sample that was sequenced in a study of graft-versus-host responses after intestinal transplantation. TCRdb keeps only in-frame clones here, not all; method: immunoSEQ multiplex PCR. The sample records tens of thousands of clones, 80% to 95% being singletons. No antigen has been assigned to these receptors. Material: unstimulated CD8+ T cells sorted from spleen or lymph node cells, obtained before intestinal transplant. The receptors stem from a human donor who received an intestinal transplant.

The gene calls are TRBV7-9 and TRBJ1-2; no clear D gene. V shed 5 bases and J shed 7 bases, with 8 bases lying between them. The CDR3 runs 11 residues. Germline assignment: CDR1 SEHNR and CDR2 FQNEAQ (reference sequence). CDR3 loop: CASSLVLGYTF. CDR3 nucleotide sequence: TGTGCCAGCAGCCTTGTTCTTGGCTACACCTTC.

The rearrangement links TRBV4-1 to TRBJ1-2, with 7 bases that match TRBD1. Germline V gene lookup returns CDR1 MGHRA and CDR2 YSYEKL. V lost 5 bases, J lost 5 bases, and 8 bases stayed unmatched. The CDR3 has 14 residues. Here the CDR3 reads CASSLAGTEYGYTF. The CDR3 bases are TGCGCCAGCAGCTTAGCCGGGACAGAATATGGCTACACCTTC.

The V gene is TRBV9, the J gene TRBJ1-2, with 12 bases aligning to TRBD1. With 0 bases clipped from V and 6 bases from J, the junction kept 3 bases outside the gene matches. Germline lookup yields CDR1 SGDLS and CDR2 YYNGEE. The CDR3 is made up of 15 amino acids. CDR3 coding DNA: TGTGCCAGCAGCGTAGGGGGACAGGGGGCCGATGGCTACACCTTC. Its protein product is CASSVGGQGADGYTF.

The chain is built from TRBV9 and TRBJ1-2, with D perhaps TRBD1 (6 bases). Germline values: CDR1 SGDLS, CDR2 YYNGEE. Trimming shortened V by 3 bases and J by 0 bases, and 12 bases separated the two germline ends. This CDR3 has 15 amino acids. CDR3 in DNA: TGTGCCAGCAGCGAGCGACAGGCTTCTAACTATGGCTACACCTTC. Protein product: CASSERQASNYGYTF.

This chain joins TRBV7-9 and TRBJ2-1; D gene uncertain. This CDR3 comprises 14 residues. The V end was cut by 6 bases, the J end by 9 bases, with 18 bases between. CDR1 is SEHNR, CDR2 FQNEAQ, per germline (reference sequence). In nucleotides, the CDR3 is TGTGCCAGCAGACGAGTGAACCCCGCTGCTGAGCAGTTCTTC. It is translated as CASRRVNPAAEQFF.

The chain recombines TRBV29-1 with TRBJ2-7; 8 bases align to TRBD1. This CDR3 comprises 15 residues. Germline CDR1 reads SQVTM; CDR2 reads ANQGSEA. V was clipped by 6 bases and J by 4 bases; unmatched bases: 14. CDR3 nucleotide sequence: TGCAGCGTAGATTCAGGACAGGGACCTGGGTACGAGCAGTACTTC. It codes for CSVDSGQGPGYEQYF.

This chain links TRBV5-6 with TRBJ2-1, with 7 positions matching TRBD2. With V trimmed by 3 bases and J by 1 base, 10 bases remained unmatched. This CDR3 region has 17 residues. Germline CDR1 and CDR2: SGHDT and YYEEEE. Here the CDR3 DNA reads TGTGCCAGCAGCTACGGGAGGTTCAGAGGGTCCTACAATGAGCAGTTCTTC. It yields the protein CASSYGRFRGSYNEQFF.

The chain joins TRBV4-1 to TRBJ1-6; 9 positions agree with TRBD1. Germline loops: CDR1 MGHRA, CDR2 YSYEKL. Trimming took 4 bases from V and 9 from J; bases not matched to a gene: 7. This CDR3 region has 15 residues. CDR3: CASSPRTGAGSPLHF. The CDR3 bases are TGCGCCAGCAGCCCCCGGACAGGGGCCGGTTCACCCCTCCACTTT.

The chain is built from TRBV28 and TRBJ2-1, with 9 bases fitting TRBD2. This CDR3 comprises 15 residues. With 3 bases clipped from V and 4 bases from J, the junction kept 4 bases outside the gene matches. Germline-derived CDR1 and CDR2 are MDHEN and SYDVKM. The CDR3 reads CASSFGGGAYNEQFF. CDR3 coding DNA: TGTGCCAGCAGTTTCGGCGGGGGGGCGTACAATGAGCAGTTCTTC. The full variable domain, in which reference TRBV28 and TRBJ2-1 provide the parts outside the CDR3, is DVKVTQSSRYLVKRTGEKVFLECVQDMDHENMFWYRQDPGLGLRLIYFSYDVKMKEKGDIPEGYSVSREKKERFSLILESASTNQTSMYLCASSFGGGAYNEQFFGPGTRLTVL.

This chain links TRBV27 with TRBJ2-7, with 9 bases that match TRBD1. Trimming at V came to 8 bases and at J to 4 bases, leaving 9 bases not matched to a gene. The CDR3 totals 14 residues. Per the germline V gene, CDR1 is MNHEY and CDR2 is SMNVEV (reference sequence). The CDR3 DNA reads TGTGCCAGCGCGCTCGGGACAGGGCTTTACGAGCAGTACTTC. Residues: CASALGTGLYEQYF.

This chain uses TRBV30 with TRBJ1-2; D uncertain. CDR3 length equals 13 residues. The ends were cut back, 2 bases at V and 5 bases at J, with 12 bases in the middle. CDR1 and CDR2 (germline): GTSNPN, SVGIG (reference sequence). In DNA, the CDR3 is TGTGCCTGGAGTCTAGAGGGCCCATATGGCTACACCTTC. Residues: CAWSLEGPYGYTF.

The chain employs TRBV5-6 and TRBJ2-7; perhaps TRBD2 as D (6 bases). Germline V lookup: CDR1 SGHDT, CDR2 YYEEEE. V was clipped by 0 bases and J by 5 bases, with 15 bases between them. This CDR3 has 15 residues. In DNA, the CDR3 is TGTGCCAGCAGCTTGGGGCAGGGACTGATCCACGAGCAGTACTTC. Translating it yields CASSLGQGLIHEQYF.

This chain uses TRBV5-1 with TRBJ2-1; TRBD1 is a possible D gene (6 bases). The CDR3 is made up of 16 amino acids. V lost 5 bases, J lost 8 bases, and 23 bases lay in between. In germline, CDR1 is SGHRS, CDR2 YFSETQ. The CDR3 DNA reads TGCGCCAGCAGTCCCCCCGGACAGTCTCCTACATATGAGCAGTTCTTC. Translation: CASSPPGQSPTYEQFF.

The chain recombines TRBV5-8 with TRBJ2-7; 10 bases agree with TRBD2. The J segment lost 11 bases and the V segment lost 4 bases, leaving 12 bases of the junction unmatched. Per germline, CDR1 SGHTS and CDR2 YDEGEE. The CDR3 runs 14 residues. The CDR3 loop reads CASSPGTSEVGEYF. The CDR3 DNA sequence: TGTGCCAGCAGCCCGGGGACTAGCGAGGTGGGGGAGTACTTC.

CDR3: CASRGTGGYEKLFF. CDR3 coding DNA: TGTGCCAGCAGGGGGACAGGGGGATATGAAAAACTGTTTTTT. The rearrangement links TRBV2 to TRBJ1-4; 11 bases map to TRBD1. The CDR3 contains 14 residues. V was clipped by 6 bases and J by 6 bases; unmatched bases: 3. Germline V gene data show CDR1 as SNHLY and CDR2 as FYNNEI.

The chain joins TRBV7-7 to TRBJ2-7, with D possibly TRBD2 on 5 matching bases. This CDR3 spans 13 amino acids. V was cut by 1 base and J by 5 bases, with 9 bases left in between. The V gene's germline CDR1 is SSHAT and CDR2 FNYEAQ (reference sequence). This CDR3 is CASSLVLGNEQYF. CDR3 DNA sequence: TGTGCCAGCAGCTTAGTTCTCGGGAACGAGCAGTACTTC.

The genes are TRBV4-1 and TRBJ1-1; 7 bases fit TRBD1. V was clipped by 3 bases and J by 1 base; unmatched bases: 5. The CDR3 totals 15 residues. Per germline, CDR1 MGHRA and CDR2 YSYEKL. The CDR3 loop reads CASSQTQGRNTEAFF. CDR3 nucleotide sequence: TGCGCCAGCAGCCAGACACAGGGGAGGAACACTGAAGCTTTCTTT.

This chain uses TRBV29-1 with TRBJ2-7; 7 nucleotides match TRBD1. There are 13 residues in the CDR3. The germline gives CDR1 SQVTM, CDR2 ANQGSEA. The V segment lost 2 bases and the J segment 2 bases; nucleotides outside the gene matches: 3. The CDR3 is CSVERQGTYEQYF. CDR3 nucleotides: TGCAGCGTTGAAAGACAGGGTACCTACGAGCAGTACTTC.

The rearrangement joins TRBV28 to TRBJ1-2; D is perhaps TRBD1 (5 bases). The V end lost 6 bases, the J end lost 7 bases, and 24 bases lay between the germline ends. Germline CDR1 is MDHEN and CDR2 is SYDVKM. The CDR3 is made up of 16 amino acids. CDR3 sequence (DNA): TGTGCCAGCAGCGCAACTTCATCGGGGGTCGGGGTTGGCTACACCTTC. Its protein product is CASSATSSGVGVGYTF.